This T cell receptor beta chain was documented in a study of CD8 T cells in ankylosing spondylitis. Quantitative barcoded 5'-RACE was used to prepare TCR beta libraries. TCRdb re-called the 5' RACE reads with MiXCR, one entry per CDR3 protein. The repertoire includes 350,000 to 450,000 distinct CDR3 sequences, 26% of them detected once, and approximately 1% sits in the top ten. Study observations and caveats: Characteristic, it appeared, of ankylosing spondylitis blood was a TCR beta motif of roughly eight highly homologous variants. Some of these motif variants have turned up before, in reports on reactive arthritis synovial fluid and blood. Peripheral blood samples showed relatively rare disease-linked clones, and these clones were CD8+. The authors reported significant enrichment of disease-linked clones in matched ankylosing spondylitis synovial fluid.

Germline CDR1 and CDR2: KGHDR and SFDVKD. J was trimmed by 1 base and V by 6 bases; bases with no gene match: 7. The CDR3 totals 15 residues. With respect to this clonotype: Its specificity is not known.

The receptor comes from a male donor with ankylosing spondylitis. Material: blood, either unsorted or a sorted T cell fraction (not recorded which). The gene calls are TRBV24-1 and TRBJ2-7; 8 bases line up with TRBD2. The CDR3, as DNA: TGTGCCACCAGTCTATCCAGCGGGGGATCCTACGAGCAGTACTTC. Protein sequence: CATSLSSGGSYEQYF.